In its sample, the clone carrying this T cell receptor beta chain was seen a few times. What it recognizes is unknown. These data come from a study of T-cell memory formation after mild COVID-19. The germline V and J ends were trimmed by 1 base and 1 base, with 7 bases remaining between them. CDR1 is LGHNA and CDR2 is YNFKEQ in the germline V gene. This CDR3 spans 15 amino acids. TCRdb reanalysed the 5' RACE reads using MiXCR and keeps one entry per CDR3 protein. The table lists approximately 290,000 distinct CDR3 sequences, approximately 19% of them singletons. Study-wide results and limits: Clones shrinking from day 15 to 85 showed even CD4/CD8 mixes; later expanders tilted CD4+.

Sequencing used PBMCs or a T cell subset sorted from them (not recorded which). The gene calls are TRBV4-2 and TRBJ2-2; D unresolved. The receptor comes from a man aged 18 to 35 who had mild COVID-19 (a few samples of this study predate the infection). Cell type and time point are not known. The DNA of the CDR3 is TGTGCCAGCAGCCAAGTTTGGGGGAACACCGGGGAGCTGTTTTTT. This encodes CASSQVWGNTGELFF.